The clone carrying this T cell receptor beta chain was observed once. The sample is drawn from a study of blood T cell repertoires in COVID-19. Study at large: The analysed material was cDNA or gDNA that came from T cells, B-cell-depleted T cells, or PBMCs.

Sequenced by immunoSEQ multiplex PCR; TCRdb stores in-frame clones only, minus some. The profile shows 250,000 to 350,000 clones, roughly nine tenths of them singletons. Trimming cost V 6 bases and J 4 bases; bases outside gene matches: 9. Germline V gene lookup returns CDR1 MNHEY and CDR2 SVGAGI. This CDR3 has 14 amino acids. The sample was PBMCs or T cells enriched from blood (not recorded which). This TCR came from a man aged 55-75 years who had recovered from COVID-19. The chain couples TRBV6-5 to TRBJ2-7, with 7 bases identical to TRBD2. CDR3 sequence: CASRRTSSLYEQYF. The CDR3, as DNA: TGTGCCAGCAGACGGACTAGTAGTTTATACGAGCAGTACTTC.